This paragraph reports one T cell receptor (beta chain). Authors' data handling: Nucleated cell counts were estimated from reference gene primer amplification. Clones were read by immunoSEQ multiplex PCR, and TCRdb kept only the in-frame ones, dropping some. Clone size and V and J calls were adopted from that table, with D and trimming inferred from the DNA. The data show approximately 200,000 clones, 70% to 90% seen once. The data belong to a study of blood T cell repertoires in COVID-19. Study summary: The origin of the acute and convalescent COVID-19 samples was the United States, Italy and Spain.

This sequence originates from a human donor with active or convalescent COVID-19. The donor label of this sample is uncertain. Sequencing was carried out using peripheral blood.

The CDR3, as DNA: TGCAGCGTTGGGACAGGGGGCTACAATGAGCAGTTCTTC. Its protein is CSVGTGGYNEQFF. J is TRBJ2-1 and V is TRBV29-1, with 10 bases aligning to TRBD1. V was clipped by 4 bases and J by 3 bases; unmatched bases: 0. This CDR3 spans 13 amino acids. Germline lookup yields CDR1 SQVTM and CDR2 ANQGSEA.